These 12 T cell receptor beta chains share one sample of origin, sequenced in a study of shared clonotypes between healthy human individuals. The assay was immunoSEQ multiplex PCR, and TCRdb's table has in-frame clones only and misses some. The sample records around 1.1 million clones, about 72% being singletons. The sample consisted of memory CD4+ T cells from PBMCs. Subset in this sample: CD45RA-negative fraction. These receptors came from a young man in good health. Some clones in this sample may be carry-over from other donors' samples.

V is TRBV7-2 and J is TRBJ2-7; D might be TRBD1 (5 bases). There are 12 residues in the CDR3. V lost 8 bases to trimming and J lost 3 bases, with 11 bases between them. The V gene's germline CDR1 is SGHTA and CDR2 FQGNSA. The CDR3 DNA follows: TGTGCCAGCGGCGCAGGGAACTACGAGCAGTACTTC. This codes for CASGAGNYEQYF.

The rearrangement joins TRBV2 to TRBJ1-1; D is unresolved. Germline values: CDR1 SNHLY, CDR2 FYNNEI. V was trimmed by 6 bases and J by 6 bases, leaving 14 bases between them. The CDR3 has 13 amino acids. The CDR3 loop is CASRRENDAEAFF. In nucleotides, the CDR3 is TGTGCCAGCAGAAGGGAAAACGATGCTGAAGCTTTCTTT.

This clone was observed a single time. Other DNA sequences in this sample translate to the same CDR3. The rearrangement uses TRBV7-2 and TRBJ2-5; TRBD2 matches 10 bases. Germline V gene lookup returns CDR1 SGHTA and CDR2 FQGNSA. V lost 3 bases and J lost 4; bases outside the gene matches: 5. The CDR3 contains 15 residues. The CDR3 loop reads CASSLASGRGETQYF. In DNA, the CDR3 is TGTGCCAGCAGCTTGGCTAGCGGGAGAGGAGAGACCCAGTACTTC. The full variable domain, with the rest looked up from reference TRBV7-2 and TRBJ2-5, is GAGVSQSPSNKVTEKGKDVELRCDPISGHTALYWYRQSLGQGLEFLIYFQGNSAPDKSGLPSDRFSAERTGGSVSTLTIQRTQQEDSAVYLCASSLASGRGETQYFGPGTRLLVL.

The genes are TRBV19 and TRBJ1-1, with TRBD1 identical over 10 bases. Per germline, CDR1 LNHDA and CDR2 SQIVND (reference sequence). The CDR3 is made up of 14 amino acids. V lost 5 bases to trimming and J lost 6 bases; unmatched junction nucleotides: 6. The CDR3 protein is CASSDPGTGAEAFF. The CDR3 DNA reads TGTGCCAGTAGTGATCCCGGGACAGGGGCTGAAGCTTTCTTT.

This chain connects TRBV6-6 to TRBJ2-1; no reliable D call. Germline-derived CDR1 and CDR2 are MNHNY and SVGAGI (reference sequence). This CDR3 has 12 residues. With 5 bases removed from V and 6 bases from J, the gap between germline ends came to 8 bases. DNA of the CDR3: TGTGCCAGCAGTCCCCCGGGCAATGAGCAGTTCTTC. This gives the protein CASSPPGNEQFF.

The chain carries TRBV6-1 and TRBJ1-2; 7 bases agree with TRBD1. Germline trimming cut 4 bases from V and 3 bases from J; bases unmatched to any gene: 8. Germline V gene lookup returns CDR1 MNHNS and CDR2 SASEGT. CDR3 size: 15 residues. This chain's CDR3 is CASSGRQGGDYGYTF. Here the CDR3 DNA reads TGTGCCAGCAGTGGCCGACAGGGAGGCGACTATGGCTACACCTTC.

V usage is TRBV5-1 and J usage is TRBJ2-6; 7 positions match TRBD1. CDR3 size: 17 residues. J lost 0 bases, V lost 4 bases, and 7 bases had no gene match. Germline lookup yields CDR1 SGHRS and CDR2 YFSETQ. The CDR3, as DNA: TGCGCCAGCAGCGCCGACAGGGTCCTCTCTGGGGCCAACGTCCTGACTTTC. Protein sequence: CASSADRVLSGANVLTF.

About this clone itself: The germline gene is not matched at one end of the junction; a read error may be the cause. The chain links TRBV5-5 to TRBJ1-4, with a tentative D call TRBD1 (5 bases). This CDR3 has 14 amino acids. Germline values: CDR1 SGHKS, CDR2 YYEKEE (reference sequence). The CDR3 DNA reads as TGTGCCAGCAGGTTGGGACCGAATAATGAAAAACTGTTTTTT. Translation gives CASRLGPNNEKLFF.

This rearrangement joins TRBV5-1 to TRBJ2-2, with D possibly TRBD1 on 5 matching bases. V gave up 0 bases and J gave up 1 base, with 13 bases separating them. This CDR3 region has 17 residues. Germline V gene lookup returns CDR1 SGHRS and CDR2 YFSETQ. DNA of the CDR3: TGCGCCAGCAGCTTGGCCAAGGGGCAGGTGAACACCGGGGAGCTGTTTTTT. Its protein is CASSLAKGQVNTGELFF.

The rearrangement joins TRBV4-2 to TRBJ2-3; D is ambiguous. V gave up 7 bases and J gave up 5 bases, with 22 bases separating them. The CDR3 length is 16 residues. In germline, CDR1 is LGHNA, CDR2 YNFKEQ. This chain's CDR3 is CASTARGQTPEDTQYF. Written as DNA, the CDR3 is TGTGCCAGCACCGCGCGTGGCCAGACTCCAGAAGATACGCAGTATTTT.

The V gene is TRBV6-1, the J gene TRBJ2-1; D gene unclear. CDR1 is MNHNS, CDR2 SASEGT, per germline. Trimming took 8 bases from V and 8 from J, leaving 10 bases between them. This CDR3 has 11 residues. The CDR3 region has the DNA TGTGCCAGCGCCCTTTGGTATGAGCAGTTCTTC. Translation gives CASALWYEQFF.

This sequence joins TRBV18 and TRBJ2-7; 8 positions agree with TRBD1. The V and J ends lost 5 bases and 4 bases, in that order; junction bases with no gene match: 7. CDR3 size: 14 residues. Germline V CDR1 and CDR2: KGHSH, LQKENI. In nucleotides, the CDR3 is TGTGCCAGCTCAGAACAGGGGGTGAGGTACGAGCAGTACTTC. Residues: CASSEQGVRYEQYF.